This TCR beta chain was sequenced in a study of blood T cell repertoires in COVID-19. Whole-study context: The cDNA or gDNA used as material had been derived from T cells, B-cell-depleted T cells, or PBMCs.

In germline, CDR1 is MDHEN, CDR2 SYDVKM. The CDR3 has 16 residues. The ends were cut back, 4 bases at V and 1 base at J, with 15 bases in the middle. The cohort comprised adults aged roughly 18 to 95 years residing in around 25 US areas. Recovered participants had two consecutive negative NP/OP PCR tests, healthcare professional clearance, or symptom resolution. As originally analysed: Reference gene primer amplification yielded estimated nucleated cell counts. Sequencing was performed with immunoSEQ multiplex PCR; in TCRdb, only in-frame clones are kept and a portion is missing. From that table come the V and J calls and clone size; the DNA was used to work out D and trimming. The sample has about 300,000 clones; around 86% are singletons.

Sequences were obtained from PBMCs or T cells enriched from blood (not recorded which). The TCR comes from a young woman who had recovered from COVID-19. The chain joins TRBV28 to TRBJ2-3, with D perhaps matching TRBD1 (5 bases). CDR3 DNA: TGTGCCAGCAGTTCCTCACAGGCCTTTGGCACAGATACGCAGTATTTT. Translated, it gives CASSSSQAFGTDTQYF.